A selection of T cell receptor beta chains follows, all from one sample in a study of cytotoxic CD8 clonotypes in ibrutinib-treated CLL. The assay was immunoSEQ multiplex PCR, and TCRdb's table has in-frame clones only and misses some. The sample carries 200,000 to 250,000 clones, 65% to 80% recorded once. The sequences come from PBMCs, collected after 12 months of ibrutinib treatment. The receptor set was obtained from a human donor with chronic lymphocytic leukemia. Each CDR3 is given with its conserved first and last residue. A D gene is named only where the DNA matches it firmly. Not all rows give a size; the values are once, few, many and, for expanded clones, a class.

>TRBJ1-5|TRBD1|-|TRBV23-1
TGCGCCAGCAGTCAATCAAGGACAGGGGAGTTGAATCAGCCCCAGCATTTT
CASSQSRTGELNQPQHF
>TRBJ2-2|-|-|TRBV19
TGTGCCAGTAGTTTTGCGCCTAGAGACACCGGGGAGCTGTTTTTT
CASSFAPRDTGELFF
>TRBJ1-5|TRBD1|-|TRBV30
TGTGCCTGGGACAGGGGTCCGGGGCAGCCCCAGCATTTT
CAWDRGPGQPQHF
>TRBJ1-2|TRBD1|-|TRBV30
TGTGCCTGGAACCTAATGGGGGTTGGACAGGGAGAGGGCTCCTATGGCTACACCTTC
CAWNLMGVGQGEGSYGYTF
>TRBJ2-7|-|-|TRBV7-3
TGTGCCAGCAGCTTGTTAGAGGGGCCCCCTAGAGCCTACGAGCAGTACTTC
CASSLLEGPPRAYEQYF
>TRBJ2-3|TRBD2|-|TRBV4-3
TGCGCCAGCAGCCATAGTAGCGGGAGGGCCCGCACAGATACGCAGTATTTT
CASSHSSGRARTDTQYF
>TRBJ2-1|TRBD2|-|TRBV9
TGTGCCAGCAGCGTGGGAGTTATTAGGACTAGCTATGAGCAGTTCTTC
CASSVGVIRTSYEQFF
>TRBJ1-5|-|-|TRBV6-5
TGTGCCAGCACGACCGGATGGGATCAGCCCCAGCATTTT
CASTTGWDQPQHF
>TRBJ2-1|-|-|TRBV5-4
TGTGCCAGCAGCTCGATTTCCGGGATCCCCTACAATGAGCAGTTCTTC
CASSSISGIPYNEQFF
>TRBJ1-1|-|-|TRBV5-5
TGTGCCAGCAGCTTGACAACCCAGGGTACTGAAGCTTTCTTT
CASSLTTQGTEAFF
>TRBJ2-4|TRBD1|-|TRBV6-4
TGTGCCAGCAGTGACTCGGGCAGGGGGAACATTCAGTACTTC
CASSDSGRGNIQYF
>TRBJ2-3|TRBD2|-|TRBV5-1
TGCGCCAGCAGCTTGGATCTGGCGGGAGCGGCAGATACGCAGTATTTT
CASSLDLAGAADTQYF
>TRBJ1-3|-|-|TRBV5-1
TGCGCCAGCAGCCACACCGGGATTGGAAACACCATATATTTT
CASSHTGIGNTIYF
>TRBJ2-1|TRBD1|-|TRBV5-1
TGCGCCAGCAGCCCAACCGGGGACAGGGGATACAATGAGCAGTTCTTC
CASSPTGDRGYNEQFF
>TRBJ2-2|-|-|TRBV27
TGTGCCAGCAGTTTATCCCCCCCGCTAGTCACCGGGGAGCTGTTTTTT
CASSLSPPLVTGELFF
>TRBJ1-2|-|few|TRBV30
TGTGCCTGGAGTGTAGGAGAGGGCTATGGCTACACCTTC
CAWSVGEGYGYTF
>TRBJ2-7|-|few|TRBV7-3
TGTGCCAGCAGCTTAAGGATAGCGGCGGACCAAGAACCCTACGAGCAGTACTTC
CASSLRIAADQEPYEQYF
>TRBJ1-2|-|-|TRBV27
TGTGCCAGCAGTTTAAACGGCCTCAGGGGCTACACCTTC
CASSLNGLRGYTF
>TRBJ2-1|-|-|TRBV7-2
TGTGCCAGCAGCCCTCCCTGGTCCTACAATGAGCAGTTCTTC
CASSPPWSYNEQFF
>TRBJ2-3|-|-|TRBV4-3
TGCGCCAGCAGCCAATTTAGGCCAGATACGCAGTATTTT
CASSQFRPDTQYF
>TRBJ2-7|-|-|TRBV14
TGTGCCAGCAGCCAAGATCTTAGAGGCGAGCAGTACTTC
CASSQDLRGEQYF
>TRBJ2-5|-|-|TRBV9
TGTGCCAGCAGCGTAAGCCACCAAAGGGGGCAAGAGACCCAGTACTTC
CASSVSHQRGQETQYF
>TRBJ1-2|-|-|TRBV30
TGTGCCTGGAGTGCCTACAGCTATGGCTACACCTTC
CAWSAYSYGYTF
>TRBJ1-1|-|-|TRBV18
TGTGCCAGCTCACTGAGGAGGCGAACGGAGACTGAAGCTTTCTTT
CASSLRRRTETEAFF
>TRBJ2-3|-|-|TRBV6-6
TGTGCCAGCAGCTCCCAGCTAGATACGCAGTATTTT
CASSSQLDTQYF
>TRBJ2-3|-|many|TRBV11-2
TGTGCCAGCAGTGGGCTGGGTACTACTCTGGATACGCAGTATTTT
CASSGLGTTLDTQYF
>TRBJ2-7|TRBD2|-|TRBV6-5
TGTGCCAGCAGTTACATAGCGGGAGGCTACGAGCAGTACTTC
CASSYIAGGYEQYF
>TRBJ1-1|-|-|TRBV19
TGTGCCAGTAGTATCCAATTTAACACTGAAGCTTTCTTT
CASSIQFNTEAFF
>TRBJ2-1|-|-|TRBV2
TGTGCCAGCATTGTGTCAGGGGTCAACAATGAGCAGTTCTTC
CASIVSGVNNEQFF
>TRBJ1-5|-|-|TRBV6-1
TGTGCCAGCAGTGCTGGGGGTCAGCCCCAGCATTTT
CASSAGGQPQHF
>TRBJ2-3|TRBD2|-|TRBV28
TGTGCCAGCAGTTTCGGGGGGTTCTCCACAGATACGCAGTATTTT
CASSFGGFSTDTQYF
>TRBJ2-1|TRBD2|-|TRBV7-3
TGTGCCAGCAGCTTCTGGACTAGCGGGAGGGCCGGGGAGCAGTTCTTC
CASSFWTSGRAGEQFF
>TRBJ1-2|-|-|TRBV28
TGTGCCAGCAGTTTACACAGTTCAAGGGGCTACACCTTC
CASSLHSSRGYTF
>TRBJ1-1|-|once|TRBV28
TGTGCCAGCAGGAAACTAAGAGAGAGGGACACTGAAGCTTTCTTT
CASRKLRERDTEAFF
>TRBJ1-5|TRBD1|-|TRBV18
TGTGCCAGCTCACGGGGGACAGATAATCAGCCCCAGCATTTT
CASSRGTDNQPQHF
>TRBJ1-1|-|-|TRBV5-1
TGCGCCAGCAGTCCCGGGGGCGGTGAAGCTTTCTTT
CASSPGGGEAFF
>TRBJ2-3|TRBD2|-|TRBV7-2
TGTGCCAGCAGCTTAGATCCCGGGGGGGTAGATACGCAGTATTTT
CASSLDPGGVDTQYF